This T cell receptor beta chain came from a study of T cell repertoires in cytomegalovirus infection. At the level of the study: Matching HLA type, along with CMV infection, was indicated by public TCR beta signatures. Overall study findings and caveats: Identification of carriers of CMV plus the relevant HLA was achieved through cumulative public TCR beta family frequency. CMV-specific TCR beta clonotypes restricted by HLA-C were the ones dominating the ex vivo response.

TCRdb itself ran the reads through MiXCR, one entry per CDR3 protein. The repertoire holds tens of thousands of distinct CDR3 sequences, with 20% to 30% as singletons. Of note for this clonotype: Its specificity is not known. The junction and the germline gene differ at one end; a read error may be behind it.

The sample here was CD8+ T cells from cultured PBMCs, taken from culture after CMV antigen stimulation. This receptor was identified in a human donor in good health (CMV status not recorded). Some clones in this sample may be carry-over from other donors' samples.

This CDR3 reads CVSSDFKGTGELFF. The CDR3 nucleotides are TGTGTCAGCAGTGATTTTAAAGGCACCGGGGAGCTGTTTTTT. This rearrangement joins TRBV6-2 or TRBV6-3 to TRBJ2-2; unclear D gene. CDR1 MNHEY and CDR2 SVGEGT come from the germline V gene. There are 14 residues in the CDR3.